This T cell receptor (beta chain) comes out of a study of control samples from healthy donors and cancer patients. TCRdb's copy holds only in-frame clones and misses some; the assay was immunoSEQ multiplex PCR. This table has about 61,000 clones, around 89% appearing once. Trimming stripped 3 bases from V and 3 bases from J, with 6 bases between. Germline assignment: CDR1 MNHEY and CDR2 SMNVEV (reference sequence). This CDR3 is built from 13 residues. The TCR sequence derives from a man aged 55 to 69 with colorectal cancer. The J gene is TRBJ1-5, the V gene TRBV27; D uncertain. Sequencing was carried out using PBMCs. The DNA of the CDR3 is TGTGCCAGCAGTTTGTCGAACAATCAGCCCCAGCATTTT. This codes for CASSLSNNQPQHF.